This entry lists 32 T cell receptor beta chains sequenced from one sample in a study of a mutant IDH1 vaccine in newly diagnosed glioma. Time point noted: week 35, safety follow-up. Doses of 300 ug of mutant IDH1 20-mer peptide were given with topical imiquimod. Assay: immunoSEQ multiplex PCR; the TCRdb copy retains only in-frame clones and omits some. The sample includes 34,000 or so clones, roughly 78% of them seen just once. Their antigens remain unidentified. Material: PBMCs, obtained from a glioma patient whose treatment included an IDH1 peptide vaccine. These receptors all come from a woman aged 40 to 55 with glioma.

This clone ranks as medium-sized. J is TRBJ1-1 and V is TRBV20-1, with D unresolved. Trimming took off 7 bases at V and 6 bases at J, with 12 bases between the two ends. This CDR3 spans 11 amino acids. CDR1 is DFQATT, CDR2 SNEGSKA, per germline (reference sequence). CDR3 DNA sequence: TGCAGTGGGGTCAATGGGGCTGAAGCTTTCTTT. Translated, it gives CSGVNGAEAFF.

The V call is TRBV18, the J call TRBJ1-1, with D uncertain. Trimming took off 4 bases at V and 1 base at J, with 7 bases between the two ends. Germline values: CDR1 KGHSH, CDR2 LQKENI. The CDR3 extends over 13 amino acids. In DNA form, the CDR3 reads TGTGCCAGCTCACTACAGTGGAACACTGAAGCTTTCTTT. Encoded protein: CASSLQWNTEAFF.

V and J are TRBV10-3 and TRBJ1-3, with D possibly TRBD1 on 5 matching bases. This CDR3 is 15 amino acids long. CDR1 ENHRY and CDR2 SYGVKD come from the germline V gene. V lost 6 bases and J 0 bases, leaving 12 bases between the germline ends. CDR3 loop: CAISGTSLSGNTIYF. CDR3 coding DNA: TGTGCCATCAGCGGGACGTCCCTCTCTGGAAACACCATATATTTT.

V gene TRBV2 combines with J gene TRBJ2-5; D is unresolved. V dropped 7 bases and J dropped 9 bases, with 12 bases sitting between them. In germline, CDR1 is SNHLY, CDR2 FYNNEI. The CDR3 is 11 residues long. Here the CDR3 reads CASITDTAQYF. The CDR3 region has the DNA TGTGCCAGCATTACCGACACGGCCCAGTACTTC. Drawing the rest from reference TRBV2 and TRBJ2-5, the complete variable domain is EPEVTQTPSHQVTQMGQEVILRCVPISNHLYFYWYRQILGQKVEFLVSFYNNEISEKSEIFDDQFSVERPDGSNFTLKIRSTKLEDSAMYFCASITDTAQYFGPGTRLLVL.

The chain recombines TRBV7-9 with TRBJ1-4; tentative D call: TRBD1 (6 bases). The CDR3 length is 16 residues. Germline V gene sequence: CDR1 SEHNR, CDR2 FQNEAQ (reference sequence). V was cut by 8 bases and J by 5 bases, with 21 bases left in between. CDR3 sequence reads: CASEAGAGVRNEKLFF. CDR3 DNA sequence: TGTGCCAGCGAGGCAGGGGCCGGCGTAAGGAATGAAAAACTGTTTTTT.

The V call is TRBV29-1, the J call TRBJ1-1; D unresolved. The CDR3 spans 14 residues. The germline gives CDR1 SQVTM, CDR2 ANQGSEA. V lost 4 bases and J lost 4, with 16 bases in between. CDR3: CSVGRAPGSTEAFF. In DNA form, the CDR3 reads TGCAGCGTTGGTCGGGCGCCCGGGAGCACTGAAGCTTTCTTT.

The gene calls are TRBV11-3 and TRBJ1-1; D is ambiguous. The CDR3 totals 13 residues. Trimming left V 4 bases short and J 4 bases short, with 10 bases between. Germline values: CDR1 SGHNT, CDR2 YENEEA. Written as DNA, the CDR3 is TGTGCCAGCAGCTCCCGACGATCCACTGAAGCTTTCTTT. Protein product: CASSSRRSTEAFF.

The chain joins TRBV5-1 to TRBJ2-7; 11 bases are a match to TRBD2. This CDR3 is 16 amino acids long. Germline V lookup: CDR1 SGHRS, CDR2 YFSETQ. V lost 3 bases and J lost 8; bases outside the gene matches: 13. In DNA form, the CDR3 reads TGCGCCAGCAGCTGGCCACATAGCGGGGGGGACCGAAAGCAGTACTTC. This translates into CASSWPHSGGDRKQYF.

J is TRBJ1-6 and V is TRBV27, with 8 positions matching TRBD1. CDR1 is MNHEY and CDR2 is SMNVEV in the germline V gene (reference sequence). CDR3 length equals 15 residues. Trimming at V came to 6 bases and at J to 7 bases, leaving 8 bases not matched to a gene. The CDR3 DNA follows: TGTGCCAGCAGCCCTAAGGACAGGGCGAATTCACCCCTCCACTTT. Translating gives CASSPKDRANSPLHF.

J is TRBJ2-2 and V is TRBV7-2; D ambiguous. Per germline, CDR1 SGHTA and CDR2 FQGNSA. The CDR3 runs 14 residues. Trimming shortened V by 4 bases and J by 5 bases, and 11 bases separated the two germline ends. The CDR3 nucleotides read TGTGCCAGCAGCTCGGGCCAACCAACCGGGGAGCTGTTTTTT. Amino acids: CASSSGQPTGELFF.

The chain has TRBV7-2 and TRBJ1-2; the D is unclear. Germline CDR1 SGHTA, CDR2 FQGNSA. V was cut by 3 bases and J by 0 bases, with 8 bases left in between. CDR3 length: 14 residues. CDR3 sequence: CASSFDLANYGYTF. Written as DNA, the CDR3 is TGTGCCAGCAGCTTTGACCTCGCTAACTATGGCTACACCTTC.

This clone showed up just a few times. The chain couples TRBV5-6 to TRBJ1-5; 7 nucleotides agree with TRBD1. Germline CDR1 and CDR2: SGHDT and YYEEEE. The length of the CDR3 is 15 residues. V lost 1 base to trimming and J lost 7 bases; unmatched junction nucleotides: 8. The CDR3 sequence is CASSLWTGLNQPQHF. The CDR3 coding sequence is TGTGCCAGCAGCTTGTGGACAGGCCTAAACCAGCCCCAGCATTTT.

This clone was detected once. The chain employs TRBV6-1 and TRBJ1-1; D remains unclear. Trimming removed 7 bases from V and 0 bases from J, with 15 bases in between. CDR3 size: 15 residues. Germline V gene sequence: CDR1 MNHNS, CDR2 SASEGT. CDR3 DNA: TGTGCCAGCACTCGCAGTCCGGCAATGAACACTGAAGCTTTCTTT. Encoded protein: CASTRSPAMNTEAFF.

The CDR3: CASSLARQGEGWMNTEAFF. In nucleotides, the CDR3 is TGTGCCAGCAGCTTAGCTCGACAGGGGGAAGGATGGATGAACACTGAAGCTTTCTTT. The chain carries TRBV7-2 and TRBJ1-1; TRBD1 agrees at 9 bases. Germline trimming cut 0 bases from V and 0 bases from J; bases unmatched to any gene: 11. The length of the CDR3 is 19 residues. Germline CDR1 SGHTA, CDR2 FQGNSA.

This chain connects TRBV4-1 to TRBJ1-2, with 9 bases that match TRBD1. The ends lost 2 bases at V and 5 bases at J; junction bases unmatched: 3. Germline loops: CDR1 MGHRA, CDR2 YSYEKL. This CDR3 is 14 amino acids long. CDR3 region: CASSQQDRGYGYTF. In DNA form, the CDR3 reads TGCGCCAGCAGCCAACAGGACAGGGGATATGGCTACACCTTC.

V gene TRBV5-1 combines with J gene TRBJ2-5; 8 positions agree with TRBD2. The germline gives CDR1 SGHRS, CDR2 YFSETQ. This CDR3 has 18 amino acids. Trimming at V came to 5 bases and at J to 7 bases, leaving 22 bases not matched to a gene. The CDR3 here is CASSRPWIGGEPHGTQYF. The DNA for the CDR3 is TGCGCCAGCAGTCGCCCGTGGATCGGGGGGGAACCTCATGGGACCCAGTACTTC.

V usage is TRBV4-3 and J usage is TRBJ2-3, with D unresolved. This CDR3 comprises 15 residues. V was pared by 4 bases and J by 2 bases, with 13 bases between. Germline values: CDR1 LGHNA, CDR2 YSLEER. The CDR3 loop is CASSPRWAITDTQYF. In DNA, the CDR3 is TGCGCCAGCAGCCCGCGCTGGGCCATCACAGATACGCAGTATTTT.

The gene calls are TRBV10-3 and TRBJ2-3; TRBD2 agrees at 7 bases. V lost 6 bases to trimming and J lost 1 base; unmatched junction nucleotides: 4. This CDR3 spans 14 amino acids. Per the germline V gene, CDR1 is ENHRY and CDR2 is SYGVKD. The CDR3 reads CAIRRGSGTDTQYF. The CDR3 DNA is TGTGCCATCAGGCGGGGGAGTGGCACAGATACGCAGTATTTT.

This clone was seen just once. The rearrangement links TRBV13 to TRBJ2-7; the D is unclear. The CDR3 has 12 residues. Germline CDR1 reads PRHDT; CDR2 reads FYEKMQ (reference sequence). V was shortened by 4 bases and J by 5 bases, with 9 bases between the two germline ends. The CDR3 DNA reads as TGTGCCAGCAGCTCCGGAGCCCACGAGCAGTACTTC. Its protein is CASSSGAHEQYF.

CDR3 nucleotide sequence: TGTGCCAGCAACTGGGACCGGACAGGTAGCAATCAGCCCCAGCATTTT. Translation gives CASNWDRTGSNQPQHF. The V gene is TRBV28, the J gene TRBJ1-5, with 7 bases matching TRBD1. V shed 7 bases and J 0 bases; nucleotides not matched to a gene: 9. Germline CDR1 reads MDHEN; CDR2 reads SYDVKM. This CDR3 has 16 amino acids.

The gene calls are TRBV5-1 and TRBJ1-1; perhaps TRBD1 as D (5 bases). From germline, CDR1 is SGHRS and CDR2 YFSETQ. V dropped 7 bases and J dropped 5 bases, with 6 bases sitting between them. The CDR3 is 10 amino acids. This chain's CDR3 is CASRGTEAFF. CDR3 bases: TGCGCCAGCCGGGGGACTGAAGCTTTCTTT.

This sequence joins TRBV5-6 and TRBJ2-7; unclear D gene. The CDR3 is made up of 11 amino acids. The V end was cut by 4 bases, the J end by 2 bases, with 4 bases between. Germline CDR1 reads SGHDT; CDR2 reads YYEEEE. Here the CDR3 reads CASSAAYEQYF. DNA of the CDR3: TGTGCCAGCAGCGCAGCCTACGAGCAGTACTTC.

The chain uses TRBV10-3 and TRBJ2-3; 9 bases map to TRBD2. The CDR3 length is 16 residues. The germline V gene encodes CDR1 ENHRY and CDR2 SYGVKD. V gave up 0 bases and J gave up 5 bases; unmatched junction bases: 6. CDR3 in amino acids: CAISESGRGGRDTQYF. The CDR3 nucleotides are TGTGCCATCAGTGAGTCGGGGCGGGGGGGCCGAGATACGCAGTATTTT.

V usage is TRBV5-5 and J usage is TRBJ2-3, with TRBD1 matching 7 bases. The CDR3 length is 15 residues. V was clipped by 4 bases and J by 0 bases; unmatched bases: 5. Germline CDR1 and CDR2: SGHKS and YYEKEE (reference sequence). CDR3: CASSEGQPSTDTQYF. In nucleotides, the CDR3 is TGTGCCAGCAGCGAGGGACAGCCAAGCACAGATACGCAGTATTTT. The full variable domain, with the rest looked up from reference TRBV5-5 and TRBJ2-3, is DAGVTQSPTHLIKTRGQQVTLRCSPISGHKSVSWYQQVLGQGPQFIFQYYEKEERGRGNFPDRFSARQFPNYSSELNVNALLLGDSALYLCASSEGQPSTDTQYFGPGTRLTVL.

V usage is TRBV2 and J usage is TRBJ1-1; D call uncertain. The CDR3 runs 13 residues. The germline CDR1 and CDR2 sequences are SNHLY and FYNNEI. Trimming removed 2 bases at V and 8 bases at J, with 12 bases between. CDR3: CASSERSGWEAFF. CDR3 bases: TGTGCCAGCAGTGAACGGTCAGGCTGGGAAGCTTTCTTT.

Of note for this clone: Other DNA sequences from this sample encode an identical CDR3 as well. The CDR3 here is CSVAQDYGYTF. CDR3 coding DNA: TGCAGCGTTGCCCAGGACTATGGCTACACCTTC. The chain uses TRBV29-1 and TRBJ1-2; no reliable D call. Germline V gives CDR1 SQVTM, CDR2 ANQGSEA. Trimming removed 4 bases from V and 3 bases from J, with 6 bases in between. The CDR3 is made up of 11 amino acids.

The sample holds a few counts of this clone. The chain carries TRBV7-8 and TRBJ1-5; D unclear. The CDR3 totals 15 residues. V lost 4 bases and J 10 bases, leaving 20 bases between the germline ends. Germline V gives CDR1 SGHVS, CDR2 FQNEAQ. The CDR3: CASSSTGRLQEPQHF. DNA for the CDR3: TGTGCCAGCAGCTCCACCGGACGGCTCCAGGAACCCCAGCATTTT.

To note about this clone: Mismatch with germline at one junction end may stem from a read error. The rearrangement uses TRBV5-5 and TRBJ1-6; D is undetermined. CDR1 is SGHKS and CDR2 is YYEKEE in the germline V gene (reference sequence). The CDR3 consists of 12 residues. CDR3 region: CASSLALIPQIF. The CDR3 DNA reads TGTGCCAGCAGCTTGGCTTTGATCCCACAAATATTT. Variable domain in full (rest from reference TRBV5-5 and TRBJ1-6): DAGVTQSPTHLIKTRGQQVTLRCSPISGHKSVSWYQQVLGQGPQFIFQYYEKEERGRGNFPDRFSARQFPNYSSELNVNALLLGDSALYLCASSLALIPQIFGNGTRLTVT.

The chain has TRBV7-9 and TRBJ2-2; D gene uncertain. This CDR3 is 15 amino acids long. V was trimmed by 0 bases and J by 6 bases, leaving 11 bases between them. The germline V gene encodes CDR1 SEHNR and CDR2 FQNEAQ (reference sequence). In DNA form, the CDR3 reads TGTGCCAGCAGCTTAGCACCACCAAGGGCCGGGGAGCTGTTTTTT. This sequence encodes CASSLAPPRAGELFF.

CDR3 sequence reads: CASSLAGITDTQYF. The CDR3 DNA is TGTGCCAGCAGCTTGGCGGGAATCACAGATACGCAGTATTTT. The chain employs TRBV5-8 and TRBJ2-3; D perhaps matches TRBD2 (5 bases). CDR1 is SGHTS, CDR2 YDEGEE, per germline. V was cut by 0 bases and J by 2 bases, with 7 bases left in between. The length of the CDR3 is 14 residues. The full variable domain, its missing parts supplied by reference TRBV5-8 and TRBJ2-3, is EAGVTQSPTHLIKTRGQQATLRCSPISGHTSVYWYQQALGLGLQFLLWYDEGEERNRGNFPPRFSGRQFPNYSSELNVNALELEDSALYLCASSLAGITDTQYFGPGTRLTVL.

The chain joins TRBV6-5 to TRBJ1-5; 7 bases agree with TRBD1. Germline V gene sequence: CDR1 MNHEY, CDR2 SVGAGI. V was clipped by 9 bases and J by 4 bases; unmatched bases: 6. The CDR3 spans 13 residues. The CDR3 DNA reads TGTGCCAGTGGGACAGCAATTAATCAGCCCCAGCATTTT. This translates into CASGTAINQPQHF.

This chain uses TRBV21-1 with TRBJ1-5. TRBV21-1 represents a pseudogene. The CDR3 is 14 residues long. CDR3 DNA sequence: TGTGCCAGCAGCAGGCGGGGAGGGCATCAGCCCCAGCATTTT. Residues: CASSRRGGHQPQHF.